This T cell receptor beta chain stems from a study of early T cells in non-severe SARS-CoV-2 infection. Background on the study: Sequencing input comprised bulk RNA from unsorted whole blood; chain pairing was not available.

Researchers attached unique molecular identifiers to individual cDNA molecules. Each CDR3 protein is one row after TCRdb ran MiXCR on the 5' RACE reads. The table has some 70,000 distinct CDR3 sequences, roughly 10% seen once; the top ten hold roughly 3.2%. Study results and caveats: Matching results from VDJdb favored anti-spike CD8 responses, leaving private and CD4 specificities undetected.

This clonotype has a handful of counts. Its antigen is unknown. This CDR3 contains 14 residues. Deletions cut 1 base from V and 8 bases from J, with 14 bases between. Germline V gives CDR1 SGHTA, CDR2 FQGTGA. The sample comprised whole blood. The rearrangement joins TRBV7-3 to TRBJ1-2, with a weak D call TRBD1 (5 bases). The receptor comes from an adult who was a healthcare worker with PCR-confirmed SARS-CoV-2 infection or an uninfected control (not recorded which). The CDR3 region is CASSLNPQGRGYTF. The CDR3 DNA follows: TGTGCCAGCAGCTTAAACCCCCAGGGTCGAGGCTACACCTTC.